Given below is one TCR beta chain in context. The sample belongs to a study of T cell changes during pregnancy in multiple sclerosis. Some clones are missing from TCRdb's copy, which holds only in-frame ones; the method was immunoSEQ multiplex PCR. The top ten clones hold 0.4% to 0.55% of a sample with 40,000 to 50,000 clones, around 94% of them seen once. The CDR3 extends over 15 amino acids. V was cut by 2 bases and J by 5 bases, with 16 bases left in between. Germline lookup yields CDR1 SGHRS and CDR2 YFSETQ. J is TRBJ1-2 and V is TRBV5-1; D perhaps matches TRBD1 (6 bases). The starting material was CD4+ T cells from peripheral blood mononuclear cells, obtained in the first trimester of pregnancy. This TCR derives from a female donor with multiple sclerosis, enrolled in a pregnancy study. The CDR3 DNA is TGCGCCAGCAGCTTCCAACAGGGTTTTAGATATGGCTACACCTTC. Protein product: CASSFQQGFRYGYTF.